The rows below give T cell receptor beta chains drawn from one sample of a study of control samples from healthy donors and cancer patients. Sequenced by immunoSEQ multiplex PCR; TCRdb stores in-frame clones only, minus some. The repertoire consists of 350,000 to 450,000 clones, with 80% to 95% occurring once and the leading ten covering more than 6%. Input material: PBMCs. The source is a man in his forties with head and neck cancer. The CDR3 runs from the conserved cysteine through the conserved F or W. Each record gives: clone size, D gene, J gene, V gene, CDR3 protein, CDR3 DNA. D genes are given only for firm matches. A clone size is listed for some rows: how often the clone was seen (once, few, many), or a class if it is expanded.

size: -; D: -; J: TRBJ2-3; V: TRBV7-3; CDR3: CASSLQGPGTDTQYF; DNA: TGTGCCAGCAGCCTACAAGGCCCAGGCACAGATACGCAGTATTTT
size: few; D: -; J: TRBJ1-2; V: TRBV28; CDR3: CASSLNSYGYTF; DNA: TGTGCCAGCAGCCTCAACAGTTATGGCTACACCTTC
size: -; D: -; J: TRBJ2-2; V: TRBV7-8; CDR3: CASSPTHPGQINTGELFF; DNA: TGTGCCAGCAGCCCGACACACCCCGGACAGATAAACACCGGGGAGCTGTTTTTT
size: -; D: TRBD2; J: TRBJ2-7; V: TRBV9; CDR3: CASSFTAGDHEQYF; DNA: TGTGCCAGCAGTTTCACAGCGGGAGATCACGAGCAGTACTTC
size: -; D: -; J: TRBJ1-5; V: TRBV18; CDR3: CASSPRGDQPQHF; DNA: TGTGCCAGCTCACCACGCGGTGATCAGCCCCAGCATTTT
size: -; D: TRBD1; J: TRBJ1-6; V: TRBV3-1/TRBV3-2; CDR3: CASSQGQGHRSPLHF; DNA: TGTGCCAGCAGCCAAGGACAGGGACATCGTTCACCCCTCCACTTT
size: -; D: -; J: TRBJ1-1; V: TRBV6-4; CDR3: CASSDGENTEAFF; DNA: TGTGCCAGCAGTGACGGGGAGAACACTGAAGCTTTCTTT
size: -; D: TRBD2; J: TRBJ2-3; V: TRBV2; CDR3: CASSVAGGSTDTQYF; DNA: TGTGCCAGCAGCGTAGCGGGAGGGAGCACAGATACGCAGTATTTT
size: -; D: -; J: TRBJ2-2; V: TRBV9; CDR3: CASSAHRGQGVNTGELFF; DNA: TGTGCCAGCAGCGCCCACCGAGGCCAGGGAGTCAACACCGGGGAGCTGTTTTTT
size: -; D: TRBD1; J: TRBJ1-1; V: TRBV28; CDR3: CASSLQGAIGGNTEAFF; DNA: TGTGCCAGCAGCCTGCAGGGGGCTATAGGGGGGAACACTGAAGCTTTCTTT
size: -; D: TRBD1; J: TRBJ1-2; V: TRBV24-1; CDR3: CATSDGTGSYGYTF; DNA: TGTGCCACCAGTGATGGGACAGGGAGCTATGGCTACACCTTC
size: -; D: -; J: TRBJ1-5; V: TRBV28; CDR3: CASSPKDRYNQPQHF; DNA: TGTGCCAGCAGTCCAAAAGACAGGTACAATCAGCCCCAGCATTTT
size: once; D: -; J: TRBJ1-2; V: TRBV6-2/TRBV6-3; CDR3: CASSYSRGLSGYTF; DNA: TGTGCCAGCAGTTACAGTCGGGGGCTATCTGGCTACACCTTC
size: -; D: TRBD1; J: TRBJ2-5; V: TRBV7-2; CDR3: CASSLLGPTGGQETQYF; DNA: TGTGCCAGCAGCTTACTTGGTCCCACAGGGGGCCAAGAGACCCAGTACTTC
size: -; D: TRBD1; J: TRBJ1-5; V: TRBV19; CDR3: CASSITWDRENQPQHF; DNA: TGTGCCAGTAGTATAACTTGGGACAGAGAGAATCAGCCCCAGCATTTT
size: -; D: TRBD1; J: TRBJ1-5; V: TRBV28; CDR3: CASSFLQGAQPQHF; DNA: TGTGCCAGCAGTTTCCTACAGGGGGCTCAGCCCCAGCATTTT
size: -; D: -; J: TRBJ1-2; V: TRBV29-1; CDR3: CSVEIGARDYGYTF; DNA: TGCAGCGTTGAAATAGGGGCGCGGGACTATGGCTACACCTTC
size: -; D: -; J: TRBJ2-5; V: TRBV28; CDR3: CASSYRDGRTQYF; DNA: TGTGCCAGCAGCTATCGGGACGGAAGGACCCAGTACTTC
size: -; D: -; J: TRBJ1-2; V: TRBV30; CDR3: CAWISRGPRGYGYTF; DNA: TGTGCCTGGATTAGTAGGGGTCCCCGGGGCTATGGCTACACCTTC
size: -; D: -; J: TRBJ2-1; V: TRBV5-1; CDR3: CASSLVGLGYNEQFF; DNA: TGCGCCAGCAGCTTGGTGGGGCTTGGCTACAATGAGCAGTTCTTC
size: -; D: TRBD2; J: TRBJ2-5; V: TRBV14; CDR3: CASSQLWTGGETQYF; DNA: TGTGCCAGCAGCCAACTTTGGACGGGGGGGGAGACCCAGTACTTC